This T cell receptor (beta chain) was recorded in a study of blood T cell repertoires in COVID-19. Study as a whole: Italy, Spain and the United States were the sources of the convalescent and acute COVID-19 samples. Sources were T cells, B-cell-depleted T cells, or PBMCs; the material itself was cDNA or gDNA.

Enrolment of Seattle patients took place during active infection, and they were followed longitudinally. V lost 3 bases and J 9 bases, leaving 17 bases between the germline ends. This CDR3 spans 14 amino acids. The germline CDR1 and CDR2 sequences are KGHSH and LQKENI. Original data processing: It was from reference gene primer amplification that nucleated cell counts were estimated. The assay was immunoSEQ multiplex PCR, and TCRdb's table has in-frame clones only and misses some. V and J calls and clone size are copied from that table; D and trimming were computed from the DNA. The sample includes 200,000 to 250,000 clones, 65% to 90% of them seen just once.

The sequence came from a woman in her seventies with COVID-19, enrolled during active disease. Specimen: peripheral blood. The chain recombines TRBV18 with TRBJ1-1; a weak D match, TRBD1 (6 bases). The CDR3 nucleotides read TGTGCCAGCTCACCCGAGAATCAGGGGATTCAAGCTTTCTTT. Its translation is CASSPENQGIQAFF. Filled out from reference TRBV18 and TRBJ1-1, the complete variable domain reads NAGVMQNPRHLVRRRGQEARLRCSPMKGHSHVYWYRQLPEEGLKFMVYLQKENIIDESGMPKERFSAEFPKEGPSILRIQQVVRGDSAAYFCASSPENQGIQAFFGQGTRLTVV.